Here is one TCR beta chain with its context. This sample was taken from a study of blood T cell repertoires in COVID-19. Study overall: Collection of acute and convalescent COVID-19 samples took place in the United States, Italy and Spain.

CDR3 size: 16 residues. Trimming removed 2 bases from V and 5 bases from J; junction bases left unmatched: 5. CDR1 is MGHRA, CDR2 YSYEKL, per germline. Cohorts were based on clinical histories the participants reported. Each recovered donor of Cohort 3 presented with two negative PCRs, clearance, or symptom resolution. Assay used: immunoSEQ multiplex PCR; TCRdb lists only in-frame clones, some missing. The data contain 130,000 to 150,000 clones, around 81% of them seen just once; the ten biggest clones take up around 6.2%. This sequence originates from a woman aged 40 to 50 who had recovered from COVID-19. The chain is built from TRBV4-1 and TRBJ2-1; 11 bases line up with TRBD2. The sequenced material came from PBMCs or T cells enriched from blood (not recorded which). CDR3 in DNA: TGCGCCAGCAGCCAATCGGGGACTAGCGGAAACAATGAGCAGTTCTTC. Translation: CASSQSGTSGNNEQFF.